This T cell receptor beta chain was found in a study of T cell responses to AZD1222 COVID-19 vaccine. Findings of the study overall: Recipients of AZD1222 seropositive at baseline numbered only 6 or 7.

Germline loops: CDR1 SGHVS, CDR2 FNYEAQ. The CDR3 contains 16 residues. V lost 4 bases and J 4 bases, leaving 19 bases between the germline ends. Clones were sequenced by immunoSEQ multiplex PCR, and TCRdb holds only the in-frame ones, with some missing. Of 250,000 to 300,000 clones in the sample, roughly 93% were seen once. Points on this clone: What it binds is not known.

Pooling was applied to second doses at about 4 or about 12 weeks. V usage is TRBV7-6 and J usage is TRBJ2-5, with D perhaps matching TRBD2 (6 bases). The source material was peripheral blood, sampled 28 days after the second AZD1222 dose. This TCR came from an adult who received the AZD1222 COVID-19 vaccine. DNA for the CDR3: TGTGCCAGCAGCTCCAAGGAGGGGCGGAGGGGAGAGACCCAGTACTTC. Its protein product is CASSSKEGRRGETQYF.